A selection of T cell receptor beta chains follows, all from one sample in a study of T-cell reconstitution after alpha-beta-depleted transplantation in children. TCRdb processed the PCR reads anew with MiXCR; each CDR3 protein has one entry. This sample has 250,000 to 300,000 distinct CDR3 sequences; about 7.3% occur once, and the top ten carry 9.1%. This specimen consisted of peripheral blood, obtained 360 days after TCRalphabeta/CD19-depleted stem cell transplant. These receptors originate from a female patient between 2 and 15 years old who had a stem cell transplant for Fanconi anemia, so the T cells may come from the graft donor. Each CDR3 is given with its conserved first and last residue. The order of the fields is V gene, J gene, D gene, clone size, CDR3 DNA, CDR3 protein. A D gene is named only where the DNA matches it firmly. Size values are once, few and many counts, or a class for expanded clones, and some rows have none.

TRBV29-1	TRBJ1-2	NA	NA	TGCAGCGTTGAGGGGGGGGCAGACTATGGCTACACCTTC	CSVEGGADYGYTF
TRBV5-5	TRBJ2-4	NA	NA	TGTGCCAGCAGCCCCGGGGAAGCCAAAAACATTCAGTACTTC	CASSPGEAKNIQYF
TRBV14	TRBJ2-2	TRBD2	few	TGTGCCAGCAGCCGGTCGGGGGGGACCGTCACCGGGGAGCTGTTTTTT	CASSRSGGTVTGELFF
TRBV12-3/TRBV12-4	TRBJ2-5	NA	NA	TGTGCCAGCAGTTTAGGGGGCCTTTTCGAGACCCAGTACTTC	CASSLGGLFETQYF
TRBV5-1	TRBJ2-3	TRBD2	many	TGCGCCAGCAGCTTGCTAGCGGGCAGCACAGATACGCAGTATTTT	CASSLLAGSTDTQYF
TRBV9	TRBJ2-7	NA	many	TGTGCCAGCAGCGTCTCGCCCGGATCTTACTACGAGCAGTACTTC	CASSVSPGSYYEQYF
TRBV10-2	TRBJ2-1	TRBD2	NA	TGCGCCAGGGGGTTGTCGCGGGAGGGCAGGAATGAGCAGTTCTTC	CARGLSREGRNEQFF
TRBV18	TRBJ2-4	NA	NA	TGTGCCAGCTCACCCCTCGAGGCGTTAGCCAAAAACATTCAGTACTTC	CASSPLEALAKNIQYF
TRBV28	TRBJ1-1	NA	NA	TGTGCCAGCAGTTTTAGGGGCAGGGATTACGCTGAAGCTTTCTTT	CASSFRGRDYAEAFF
TRBV7-8	TRBJ2-1	TRBD1	many	TGTGCCAGCAGCCGGGACAGGAATGAGCAGTTCTTC	CASSRDRNEQFF
TRBV20-1	TRBJ2-1	NA	many	TGCAGTGCCCCACTAGGCAACGTTAACAATGAGCAGTTCTTC	CSAPLGNVNNEQFF
TRBV11-2	TRBJ1-1	TRBD1	NA	TGTGCCAGCAGCGCCGTATGGAGACAGGGGGCGCGGACTGAAGCTTTCTTT	CASSAVWRQGARTEAFF
TRBV27	TRBJ1-1	TRBD1	NA	TGTGCCAGCAGTAACCTTGGGACAGGGAACACTGAAGCTTTCTTT	CASSNLGTGNTEAFF
TRBV29-1	TRBJ2-1	NA	many	TGCAGCGGAAGGAGAAAGTGGGACAATGAGCAGTTCTTC	CSGRRKWDNEQFF
TRBV7-8	TRBJ1-2	NA	few	TGTGCCAGCAGCTTAGTCCCCGAGGGGCCTGGTGGCTACACCTTC	CASSLVPEGPGGYTF
TRBV28	TRBJ2-1	NA	many	TGTGCCAGCAGTAAAAGCGGAAGCTCCTACAATGAGCAGTTCTTC	CASSKSGSSYNEQFF
TRBV5-1	TRBJ1-5	NA	NA	TGCGCCAGCAGCTTGAGGGATGGTCAGCCCCAGCATTTT	CASSLRDGQPQHF
TRBV10-2	TRBJ2-2	TRBD1	many	TGCGCCAGCAGTTCACAGGGGGCAGTCGGGGAGCTGTTTTTT	CASSSQGAVGELFF
TRBV12-5	TRBJ2-1	NA	many	TGTGCTGTGGGGGACTCTCGGTACAATGAGCAGTTCTTC	CAVGDSRYNEQFF
TRBV20-1	TRBJ2-3	NA	many	TGCAGTGCTAGAAAACCTGCTCCACGCACAGATACGCAGTATTTT	CSARKPAPRTDTQYF
TRBV7-3	TRBJ2-1	NA	many	TGTGCCAGCAGCTTAACGGGTACAGGGAATAATGAGCAGTTCTTC	CASSLTGTGNNEQFF
TRBV12-3/TRBV12-4	TRBJ2-7	NA	many	TGTGCCACCTCGGGATCTTCTTCCTACGAGCAGTACTTC	CATSGSSSYEQYF
TRBV6-5	TRBJ1-1	NA	many	TGTGCCAGCAGTTACACCTTACACCCGGAGGGCACTGAAGCTTTCTTT	CASSYTLHPEGTEAFF
TRBV10-3	TRBJ1-2	NA	NA	TGTGCCATCAGCTCGGACAGCGTCTATGGCTACACCTTC	CAISSDSVYGYTF
TRBV20-1	TRBJ2-3	NA	many	TGCAGTGCTAGAGTCGGGGCGAGCACAGATACGCAGTATTTT	CSARVGASTDTQYF
TRBV9	TRBJ1-6	TRBD1	few	TGTGCCAGCAGCGTAACAGGGGCGGATTCACCCCTCCACTTT	CASSVTGADSPLHF
TRBV27	TRBJ2-3	NA	many	TGTGCCAGCAGACTCCGGGACCGATGGACAGATACGCAGTATTTT	CASRLRDRWTDTQYF
TRBV5-6	TRBJ1-2	TRBD1	NA	TGTGCCAGCAGCTTTGGGACAGGGGGCCTTGGCTACACCTTC	CASSFGTGGLGYTF
TRBV12-3/TRBV12-4	TRBJ2-5	TRBD1	many	TGTGCCAGCAGTGCACAGGGGGCGGGTGAGACCCAGTACTTC	CASSAQGAGETQYF
TRBV9	TRBJ2-7	NA	many	TGTGCCAGCAGCGCGCGGGCAGATCCAACCTACGAGCAGTACTTC	CASSARADPTYEQYF
TRBV7-8	TRBJ1-1	NA	many	TGTGCCAGCAGCTTACCCTCAGGGAACACTGAAGCTTTCTTT	CASSLPSGNTEAFF
TRBV29-1	TRBJ1-5	NA	few	TGCAGCGTTGGGGTCAGAGGGGATCAGCCCCAGCATTTT	CSVGVRGDQPQHF
TRBV10-3	TRBJ2-3	NA	NA	TGTGCCATCAGTGAGTCGTTTTTAGGGACTAGCACAGATACGCAGTATTTT	CAISESFLGTSTDTQYF
TRBV5-1	TRBJ2-3	NA	few	TGCGCCAGCAGCCCCCCCGTGCGGGCCGGGGGCACAGATACGCAGTATTTT	CASSPPVRAGGTDTQYF
TRBV25-1	TRBJ2-1	NA	few	TGTGCCAGCAGTCTAATGGACGATTACAATGAGCAGTTCTTC	CASSLMDDYNEQFF
TRBV27	TRBJ2-3	NA	NA	TGTGCCAGCAGTCTACTGACTCAACGCCCCCCCACAGATACGCAGTATTTT	CASSLLTQRPPTDTQYF
TRBV2	TRBJ1-5	NA	NA	TGTGCCAGCAACAGGGAAGAGGGGCAGCCCCAGCATTTT	CASNREEGQPQHF
TRBV12-3/TRBV12-4	TRBJ2-5	TRBD2	many	TGTGCCAGCAGTTTTGAGCGGGGGGGCTTGGAGACCCAGTACTTC	CASSFERGGLETQYF
TRBV9	TRBJ1-3	NA	few	TGTGCCAGCAGCGTAGCTTCAGGGATGAGCTCTGGAAACACCATATATTTT	CASSVASGMSSGNTIYF
TRBV9	TRBJ2-2	NA	many	TGTGCCAGCAGCGCCGCGAACACCGGGGAGCTGTTTTTT	CASSAANTGELFF
TRBV20-1	TRBJ2-5	NA	many	TGCAGTGCTAGAAAAATTGTGGGGGCAGAGACCCAGTACTTC	CSARKIVGAETQYF
TRBV21-1	TRBJ2-1	NA	many	TGTGCCAGCAGCGTCCGACAGGGACCCTACAATGAGCAGTTCTTC	CASSVRQGPYNEQFF
TRBV20-1	TRBJ1-2	NA	few	TGCAGTGCTGCCGGACAGCCTTTCTATGGCTACACCTTC	CSAAGQPFYGYTF
TRBV4-1	TRBJ2-7	NA	many	TGCGCCAGCAGCCAAGGTTCCGGGGGCTACGAGCAGTACTTC	CASSQGSGGYEQYF
TRBV7-2	TRBJ2-5	TRBD1	many	TGTGCCAGCAGCCCCGGACAGGGTGCCCACCAAGAGACCCAGTACTTC	CASSPGQGAHQETQYF
TRBV7-9	TRBJ2-3	TRBD2	NA	TGTGCCAGCAGCTTAGCGACTTCGGCGGGAGTGATGGATACGCAGTATTTT	CASSLATSAGVMDTQYF
TRBV2	TRBJ2-7	TRBD1	NA	TGTGCCAGCAGTGGACAGGGAATAAACGAGCAGTACTTC	CASSGQGINEQYF
TRBV20-1	TRBJ2-3	TRBD1	many	TGCAGTGCTAGAGCAGGGACAGGGTGGATAGATACGCAGTATTTT	CSARAGTGWIDTQYF
TRBV25-1	TRBJ2-7	NA	many	TGTGCCAGCAGTGAAATGACGGCGTCCTACGAGCAGTACTTC	CASSEMTASYEQYF
TRBV11-1	TRBJ2-7	TRBD2	many	TGTGCCAGCAGCGCACTAGCGGGAGGGTACTACGAGCAGTACTTC	CASSALAGGYYEQYF
TRBV20-1	TRBJ2-3	TRBD2	many	TGCAGTGCCCCAAGGGCGGGGGGTAGGACAGATACGCAGTATTTT	CSAPRAGGRTDTQYF
TRBV5-1	TRBJ2-5	TRBD1	many	TGCGCCAGCAGCTTGGGACAGGGTGGAGGGACCCAGTACTTC	CASSLGQGGGTQYF
TRBV30	TRBJ1-4	NA	NA	TGTGCCTGGAGTGCCACGGGGCATAAGTCTGAAAAACTGTTTTTT	CAWSATGHKSEKLFF
TRBV9	TRBJ2-6	NA	many	TGTGCCAGCAGCGAACCCTTCTCTGGGGCCAACGTCCTGACTTTC	CASSEPFSGANVLTF
TRBV5-6	TRBJ1-2	TRBD1	NA	TGTGCCAGCAGCTTAAGCATCGGGACAGTCGTAGGCTACACCTTC	CASSLSIGTVVGYTF